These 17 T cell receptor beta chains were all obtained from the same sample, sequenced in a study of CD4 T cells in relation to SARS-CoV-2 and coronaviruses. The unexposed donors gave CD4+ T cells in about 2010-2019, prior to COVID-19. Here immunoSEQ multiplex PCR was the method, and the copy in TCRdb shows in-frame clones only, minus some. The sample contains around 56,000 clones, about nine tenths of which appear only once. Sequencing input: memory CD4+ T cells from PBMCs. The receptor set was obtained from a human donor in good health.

DNA of the CDR3: TGTGCCACCAGTGATAAGGGACAGCTCTACGAGCAGTACTTC. This sequence encodes CATSDKGQLYEQYF. V gene TRBV24-1 combines with J gene TRBJ2-7, with 7 bases aligning to TRBD1. Germline CDR1 and CDR2: KGHDR and SFDVKD. This CDR3 is 14 amino acids long. V was pared by 3 bases and J by 3 bases, with 4 bases of the junction left unmatched.

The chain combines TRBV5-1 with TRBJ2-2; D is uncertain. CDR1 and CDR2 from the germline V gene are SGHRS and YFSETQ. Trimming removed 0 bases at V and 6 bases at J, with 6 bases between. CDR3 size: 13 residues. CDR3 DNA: TGCGCCAGCAGCTTGGAACGTTCCGGGGAGCTGTTTTTT. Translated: CASSLERSGELFF.

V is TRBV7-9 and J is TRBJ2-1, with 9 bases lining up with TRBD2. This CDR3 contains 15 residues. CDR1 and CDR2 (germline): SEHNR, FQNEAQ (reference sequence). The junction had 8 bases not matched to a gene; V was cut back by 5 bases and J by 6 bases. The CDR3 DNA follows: TGTGCCAGCAGCCCGACAGCGGGAGGCCTCAATGAGCAGTTCTTC. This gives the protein CASSPTAGGLNEQFF.

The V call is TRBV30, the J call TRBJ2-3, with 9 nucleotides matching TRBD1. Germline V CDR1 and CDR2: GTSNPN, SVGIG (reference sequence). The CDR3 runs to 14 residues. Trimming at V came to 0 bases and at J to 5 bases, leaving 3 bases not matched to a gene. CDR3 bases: TGTGCCTGGAGTGTGGGGACAGGGCAAGATACGCAGTATTTT. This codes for CAWSVGTGQDTQYF.

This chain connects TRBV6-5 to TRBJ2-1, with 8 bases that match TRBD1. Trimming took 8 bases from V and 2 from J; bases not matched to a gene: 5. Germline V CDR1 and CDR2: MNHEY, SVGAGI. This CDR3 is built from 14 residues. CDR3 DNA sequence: TGTGCCAGCTGGACAGGGAGTACCTACAATGAGCAGTTCTTC. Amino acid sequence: CASWTGSTYNEQFF.

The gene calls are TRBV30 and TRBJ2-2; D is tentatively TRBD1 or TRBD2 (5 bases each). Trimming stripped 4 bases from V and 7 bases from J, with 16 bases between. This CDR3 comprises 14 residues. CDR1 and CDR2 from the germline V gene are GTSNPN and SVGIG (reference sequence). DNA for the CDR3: TGTGCCTGGAAAAAGGGACCCGTGGGCGGGGAGCTGTTTTTT. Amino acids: CAWKKGPVGGELFF.

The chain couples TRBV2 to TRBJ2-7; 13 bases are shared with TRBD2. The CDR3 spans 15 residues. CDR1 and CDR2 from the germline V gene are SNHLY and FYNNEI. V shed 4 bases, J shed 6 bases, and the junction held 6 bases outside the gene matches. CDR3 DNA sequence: TGTGCCAGCAGTGGACTAGCGGGAGGACGTGGCGAGCAGTACTTC. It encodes CASSGLAGGRGEQYF.

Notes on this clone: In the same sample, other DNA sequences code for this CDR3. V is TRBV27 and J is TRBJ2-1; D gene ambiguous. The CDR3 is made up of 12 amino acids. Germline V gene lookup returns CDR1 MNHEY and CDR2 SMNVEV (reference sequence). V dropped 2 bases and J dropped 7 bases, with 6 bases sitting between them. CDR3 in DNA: TGTGCCAGCAGTTTACTTGGGAATGAGCAGTTCTTC. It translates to CASSLLGNEQFF.

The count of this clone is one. CDR3 protein: CASSPSSYEQYF. As DNA, the CDR3 is TGTGCCAGCAGCCCTTCCTCATACGAGCAGTACTTC. The V gene is TRBV11-2, the J gene TRBJ2-7; the D is unclear. Germline V gene sequence: CDR1 SGHAT, CDR2 FQNNGV. V was shortened by 5 bases and J by 4 bases, with 9 bases between the two germline ends. The CDR3 spans 12 residues.

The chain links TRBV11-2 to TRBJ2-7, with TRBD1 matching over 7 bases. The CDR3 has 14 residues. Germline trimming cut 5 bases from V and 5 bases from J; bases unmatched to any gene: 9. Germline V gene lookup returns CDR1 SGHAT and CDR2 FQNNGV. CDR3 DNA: TGTGCCAGCAGCCCCCGACAGGGTGGCCACGAGCAGTACTTC. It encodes CASSPRQGGHEQYF.

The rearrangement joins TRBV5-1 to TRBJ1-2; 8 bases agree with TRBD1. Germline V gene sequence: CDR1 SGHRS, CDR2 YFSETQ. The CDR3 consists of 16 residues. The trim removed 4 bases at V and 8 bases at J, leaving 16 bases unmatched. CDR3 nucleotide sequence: TGCGCCAGCAGCGCAGGACAGGGTACGACGTATAGGGGCTACACCTTC. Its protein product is CASSAGQGTTYRGYTF.

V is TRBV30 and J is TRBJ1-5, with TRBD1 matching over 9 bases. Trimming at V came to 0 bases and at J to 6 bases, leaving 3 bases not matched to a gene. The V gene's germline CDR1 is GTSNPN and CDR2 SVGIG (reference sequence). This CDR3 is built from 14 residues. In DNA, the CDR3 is TGTGCCTGGAGTGTAACAGGGGGCTTTCAGCCCCAGCATTTT. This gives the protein CAWSVTGGFQPQHF.

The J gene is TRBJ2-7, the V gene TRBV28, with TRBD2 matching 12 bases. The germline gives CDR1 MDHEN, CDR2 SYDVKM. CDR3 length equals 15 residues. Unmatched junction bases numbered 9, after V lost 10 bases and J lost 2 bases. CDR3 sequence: CATGLGLAGTYEQYF. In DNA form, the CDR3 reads TGTGCCACTGGACTAGGACTAGCGGGGACCTACGAGCAGTACTTC.

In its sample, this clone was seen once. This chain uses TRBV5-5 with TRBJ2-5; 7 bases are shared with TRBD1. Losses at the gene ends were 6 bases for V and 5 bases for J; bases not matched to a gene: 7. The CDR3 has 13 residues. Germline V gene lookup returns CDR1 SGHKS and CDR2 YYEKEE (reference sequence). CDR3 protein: CASKRGLGETQYF. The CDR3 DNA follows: TGTGCCAGCAAAAGGGGGCTGGGGGAGACCCAGTACTTC.

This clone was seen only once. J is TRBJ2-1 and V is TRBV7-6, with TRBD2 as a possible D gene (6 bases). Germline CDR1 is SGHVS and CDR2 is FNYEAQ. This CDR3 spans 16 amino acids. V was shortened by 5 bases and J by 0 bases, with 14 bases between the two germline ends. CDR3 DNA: TGTGCCAGCAGCACGGGTGGCGGGAACTCCTACAATGAGCAGTTCTTC. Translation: CASSTGGGNSYNEQFF.

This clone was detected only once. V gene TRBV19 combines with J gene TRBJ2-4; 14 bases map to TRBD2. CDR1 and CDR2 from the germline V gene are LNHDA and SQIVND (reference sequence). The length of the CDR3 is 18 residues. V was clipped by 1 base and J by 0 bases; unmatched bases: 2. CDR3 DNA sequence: TGTGCCAGTAGTATAGGACTAGCGGGAGGGCTAGCCAAAAACATTCAGTACTTC. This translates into CASSIGLAGGLAKNIQYF.

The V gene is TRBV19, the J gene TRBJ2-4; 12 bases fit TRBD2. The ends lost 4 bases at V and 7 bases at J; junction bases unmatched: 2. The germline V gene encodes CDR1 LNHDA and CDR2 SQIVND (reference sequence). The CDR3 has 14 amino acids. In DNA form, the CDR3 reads TGTGCCAGTAGTACCGGGACTAGCGGGAACATTCAGTACTTC. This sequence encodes CASSTGTSGNIQYF.